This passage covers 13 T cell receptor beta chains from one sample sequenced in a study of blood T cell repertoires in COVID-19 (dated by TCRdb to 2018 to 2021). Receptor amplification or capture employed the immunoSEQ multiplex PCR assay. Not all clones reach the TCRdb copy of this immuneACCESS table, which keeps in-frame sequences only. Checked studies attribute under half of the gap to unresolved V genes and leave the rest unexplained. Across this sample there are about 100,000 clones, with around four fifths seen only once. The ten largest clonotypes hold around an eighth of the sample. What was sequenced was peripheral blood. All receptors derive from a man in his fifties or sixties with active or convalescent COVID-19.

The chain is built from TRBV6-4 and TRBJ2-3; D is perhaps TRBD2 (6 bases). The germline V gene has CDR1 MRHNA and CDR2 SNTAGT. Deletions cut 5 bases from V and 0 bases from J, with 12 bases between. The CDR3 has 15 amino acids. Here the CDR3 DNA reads TGTGCCAGCAGTCCCCTGGGACTGAGCACAGATACGCAGTATTTT. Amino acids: CASSPLGLSTDTQYF.

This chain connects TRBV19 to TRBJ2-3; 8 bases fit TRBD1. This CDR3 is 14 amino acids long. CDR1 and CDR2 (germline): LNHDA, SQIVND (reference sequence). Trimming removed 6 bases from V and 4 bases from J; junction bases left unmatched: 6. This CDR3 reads CASRDRAGPDTQYF. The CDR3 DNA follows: TGTGCCAGTAGGGACAGGGCTGGCCCAGATACGCAGTATTTT.

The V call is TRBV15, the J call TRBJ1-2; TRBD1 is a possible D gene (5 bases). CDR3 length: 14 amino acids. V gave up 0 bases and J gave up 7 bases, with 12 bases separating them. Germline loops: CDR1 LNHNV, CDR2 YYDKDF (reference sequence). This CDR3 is CATSRDRGFGGYTF. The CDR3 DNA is TGTGCCACCAGCAGAGATAGGGGTTTCGGTGGCTACACCTTC.

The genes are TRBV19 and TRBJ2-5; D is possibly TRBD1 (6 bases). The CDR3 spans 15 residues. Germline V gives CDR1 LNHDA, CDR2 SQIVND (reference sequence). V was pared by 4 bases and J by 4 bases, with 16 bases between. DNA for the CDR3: TGTGCCAGTAGTACCTTCCGCGACAGGTCAGAGACCCAGTACTTC. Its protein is CASSTFRDRSETQYF.

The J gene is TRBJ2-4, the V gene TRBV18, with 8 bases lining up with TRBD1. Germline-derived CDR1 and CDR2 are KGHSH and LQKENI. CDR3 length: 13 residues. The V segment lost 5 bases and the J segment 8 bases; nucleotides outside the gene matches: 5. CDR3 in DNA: TGTGCCAGCTCAGAGGACAGGGCGGACATTCAGTACTTC. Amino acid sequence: CASSEDRADIQYF. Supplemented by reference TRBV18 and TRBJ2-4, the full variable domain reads NAGVMQNPRHLVRRRGQEARLRCSPMKGHSHVYWYRQLPEEGLKFMVYLQKENIIDESGMPKERFSAEFPKEGPSILRIQQVVRGDSAAYFCASSEDRADIQYFGAGTRLSVL.

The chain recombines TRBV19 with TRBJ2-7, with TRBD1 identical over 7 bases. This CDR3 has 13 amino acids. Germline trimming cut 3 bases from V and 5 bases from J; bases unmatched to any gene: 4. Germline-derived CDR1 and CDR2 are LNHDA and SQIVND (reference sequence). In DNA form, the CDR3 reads TGTGCCAGTAGTATGACAGGGTTCCACGAGCAGTACTTC. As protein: CASSMTGFHEQYF.

CDR3 loop: CASSTIASSETQYF. The CDR3 region has the DNA TGTGCCAGTAGTACGATCGCTAGCTCTGAGACCCAGTACTTC. The rearrangement links TRBV19 to TRBJ2-5; D possibly corresponds to TRBD2 (5 bases). CDR1 is LNHDA and CDR2 is SQIVND in the germline V gene (reference sequence). The CDR3 spans 14 residues. V lost 4 bases and J 5 bases, leaving 14 bases between the germline ends.

CDR3 in amino acids: CASSLAAGPGNTIYF. The CDR3 DNA reads as TGCGCCAGCAGCTTGGCCGCGGGCCCTGGAAACACCATATATTTT. This sequence joins TRBV5-1 and TRBJ1-3; D gene unclear. The CDR3 covers 15 residues. V lost 0 bases, J lost 2 bases, and 9 bases lay in between. The germline V gene has CDR1 SGHRS and CDR2 YFSETQ. Filled out from reference TRBV5-1 and TRBJ1-3, the complete variable domain reads KAGVTQTPRYLIKTRGQQVTLSCSPISGHRSVSWYQQTPGQGLQFLFEYFSETQRNKGNFPGRFSGRQFSNSRSEMNVSTLELGDSALYLCASSLAAGPGNTIYFGEGSWLTVV.

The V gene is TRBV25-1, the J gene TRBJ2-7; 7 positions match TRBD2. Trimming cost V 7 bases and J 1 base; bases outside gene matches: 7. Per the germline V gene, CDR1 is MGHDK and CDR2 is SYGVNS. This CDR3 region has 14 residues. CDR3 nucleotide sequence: TGTGCCAGCAAAGAGCGGGGAACGTCCTACGAGCAGTACTTC. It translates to CASKERGTSYEQYF.

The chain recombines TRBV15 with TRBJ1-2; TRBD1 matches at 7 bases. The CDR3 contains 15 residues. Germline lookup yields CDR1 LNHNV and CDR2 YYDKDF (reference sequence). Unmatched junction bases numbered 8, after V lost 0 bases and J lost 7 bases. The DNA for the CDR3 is TGTGCCACCAGCAGAGAGGGCAGGGGGTCGCTTGGCTACACCTTC. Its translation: CATSREGRGSLGYTF.

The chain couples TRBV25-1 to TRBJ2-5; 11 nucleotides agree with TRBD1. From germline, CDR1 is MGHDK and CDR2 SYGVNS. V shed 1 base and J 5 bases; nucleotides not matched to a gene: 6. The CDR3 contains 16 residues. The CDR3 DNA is TGTGCCAGCAGTGAATCAGGACAGGGGGCTTCGGAGACCCAGTACTTC. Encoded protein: CASSESGQGASETQYF.

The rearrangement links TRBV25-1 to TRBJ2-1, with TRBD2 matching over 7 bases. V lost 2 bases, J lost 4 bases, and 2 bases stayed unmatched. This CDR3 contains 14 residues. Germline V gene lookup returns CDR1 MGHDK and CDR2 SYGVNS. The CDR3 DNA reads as TGTGCCAGCAGTGAAAGCGGGGTGTACAATGAGCAGTTCTTC. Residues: CASSESGVYNEQFF.

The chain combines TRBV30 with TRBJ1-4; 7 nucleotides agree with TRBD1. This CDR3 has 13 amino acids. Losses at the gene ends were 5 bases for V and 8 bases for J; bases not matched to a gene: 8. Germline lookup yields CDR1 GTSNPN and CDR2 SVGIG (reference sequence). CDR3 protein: CAWSRDSSEKLFF. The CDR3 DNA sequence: TGTGCCTGGTCCCGGGACAGTAGCGAAAAACTGTTTTTT.